One and the same sample provided the 16 T cell receptor beta chains below, sequenced in a study of T cell responses to AZD1222 COVID-19 vaccine. Measured with immunoSEQ multiplex PCR; TCRdb has only the in-frame clones, and not every one. The sample contains 95,000 to 150,000 clones, more than 80% of which appear only once. Material: peripheral blood, obtained 28 days after the second AZD1222 dose. These receptors were taken from an adult who received the AZD1222 COVID-19 vaccine.

The genes are TRBV27 and TRBJ1-4; D is unclear. The CDR3 is made up of 15 amino acids. CDR1 and CDR2 (germline): MNHEY, SMNVEV (reference sequence). The V and J ends lost 4 bases and 0 bases respectively, with 9 bases between them. This CDR3 reads CASSSSGATNEKLFF. CDR3 nucleotide sequence: TGTGCCAGCAGTTCATCTGGGGCAACTAATGAAAAACTGTTTTTT.

This sequence joins TRBV5-1 and TRBJ1-3; D is unresolved. Deletions cut 3 bases from V and 6 bases from J, with 4 bases between. This CDR3 has 11 residues. The germline V gene encodes CDR1 SGHRS and CDR2 YFSETQ. This CDR3 is CASSSKNTIYF. The CDR3 DNA follows: TGCGCCAGCAGCTCCAAAAACACCATATATTTT.

This chain connects TRBV9 to TRBJ2-1, with 13 nucleotides matching TRBD2. The CDR3 is made up of 15 amino acids. V lost 3 bases to trimming and J lost 5 bases; unmatched junction nucleotides: 2. Germline values: CDR1 SGDLS, CDR2 YYNGEE. The CDR3 coding sequence is TGTGCCAGCAGCGAAGGACTAGCGGGGGACAATGAGCAGTTCTTC. Its translation: CASSEGLAGDNEQFF. The complete variable domain, with remaining parts taken from reference TRBV9 and TRBJ2-1, reads DSGVTQTPKHLITATGQRVTLRCSPRSGDLSVYWYQQSLDQGLQFLIQYYNGEERAKGNILERFSAQQFPDLHSELNLSSLELGDSALYFCASSEGLAGDNEQFFGPGTRLTVL.

V usage is TRBV25-1 and J usage is TRBJ1-2; 10 nucleotides agree with TRBD1. The CDR3 length is 16 residues. V shed 6 bases, J shed 4 bases, and the junction held 11 bases outside the gene matches. The germline gives CDR1 MGHDK, CDR2 SYGVNS. The CDR3 is CASSPGTGVDGYGYTF. The DNA of the CDR3 is TGTGCCAGCAGCCCCGGGACAGGGGTTGATGGCTATGGCTACACCTTC.

This chain uses TRBV11-2 with TRBJ2-7; D is perhaps TRBD1 (5 bases). V lost 7 bases and J 3 bases, leaving 10 bases between the germline ends. This CDR3 is built from 12 residues. CDR1 is SGHAT, CDR2 FQNNGV, per germline. CDR3 coding DNA: TGTGCCAGCACGCACAGGTTCTACGAGCAGTACTTC. The encoded protein is CASTHRFYEQYF.

The chain has TRBV5-6 and TRBJ1-2; 7 bases fit TRBD1. The CDR3 loop spans 16 amino acids. Germline loops: CDR1 SGHDT, CDR2 YYEEEE. The V segment lost 0 bases and the J segment 4 bases; nucleotides outside the gene matches: 9. The CDR3 DNA is TGTGCCAGCAGCTTGGGACAGCTGGGACAGCGCTATGGCTACACCTTC. It specifies CASSLGQLGQRYGYTF.

The genes are TRBV5-6 and TRBJ2-7; maybe TRBD1 (5 bases). The CDR3 is made up of 12 amino acids. Between the trimmed V and J ends, which lost 2 bases and 5 bases, there was a span of 8 bases. Germline CDR1 and CDR2: SGHDT and YYEEEE. The CDR3 nucleotides read TGTGCCAGCAGCTTTGGCAGGGACGAGCAGTACTTC. It codes for CASSFGRDEQYF.

This rearrangement joins TRBV7-2 to TRBJ2-2; 9 bases map to TRBD2. The ends lost 5 bases at V and 2 bases at J; junction bases unmatched: 12. Germline V gene lookup returns CDR1 SGHTA and CDR2 FQGNSA. This CDR3 is built from 18 residues. In nucleotides, the CDR3 is TGTGCCAGCAGCCTCCTTCGCGGGGGGGCTAAAAACACCGGGGAGCTGTTTTTT. Translation: CASSLLRGGAKNTGELFF.

The sample holds a few counts of this clone. The chain combines TRBV28 with TRBJ2-7; D unclear. Germline-derived CDR1 and CDR2 are MDHEN and SYDVKM. V was clipped by 1 base and J by 4 bases, with 5 bases between them. This CDR3 has 12 residues. For the CDR3, the DNA is TGTGCCAGCAGTTTATCGGAGTACGAGCAGTACTTC. Its protein is CASSLSEYEQYF.

This CDR3 reads CASSRTESNLEQYF. The CDR3 DNA reads as TGTGCCAGCAGCCGGACAGAATCGAACCTTGAGCAGTACTTC. V is TRBV9 and J is TRBJ2-7, with D perhaps TRBD1 (6 bases). The germline CDR1 and CDR2 sequences are SGDLS and YYNGEE. The CDR3 is made up of 14 amino acids. V shed 4 bases and J shed 7 bases, with 18 bases lying between them.

The chain has TRBV19 and TRBJ1-4; D gene unclear. The CDR3 consists of 13 residues. Per germline, CDR1 LNHDA and CDR2 SQIVND (reference sequence). Between the trimmed V and J ends, which lost 4 bases and 11 bases, there was a span of 14 bases. The DNA of the CDR3 is TGTGCCAGTAGTAGTACCCTACGACGGAAACTGTTTTTT. Its protein product is CASSSTLRRKLFF.

The chain recombines TRBV30 with TRBJ1-5, with a weak D call TRBD1 (6 bases). Trimming took off 0 bases at V and 1 base at J, with 19 bases between the two ends. Germline V gives CDR1 GTSNPN, CDR2 SVGIG (reference sequence). The CDR3 loop spans 18 amino acids. The CDR3 loop reads CAWSVSWGRGGSNQPQHF. DNA for the CDR3: TGTGCCTGGAGTGTAAGCTGGGGGAGGGGGGGAAGCAATCAGCCCCAGCATTTT. The full variable domain, with the rest looked up from reference TRBV30 and TRBJ1-5, is SQTIHQWPATLVQPVGSPLSLECTVEGTSNPNLYWYRQAAGRGLQLLFYSVGIGQISSEVPQNLSASRPQDRQFILSSKKLLLSDSGFYLCAWSVSWGRGGSNQPQHFGDGTRLSIL.

This chain joins TRBV28 and TRBJ1-2; D remains unclear. With 6 bases removed from V and 4 bases from J, the gap between germline ends came to 18 bases. The V gene's germline CDR1 is MDHEN and CDR2 SYDVKM. The CDR3 runs 15 residues. The CDR3: CASRPGSLLFYGYTF. As DNA, the CDR3 is TGTGCCAGCAGGCCCGGGTCCCTCTTATTCTATGGCTACACCTTC.

The chain joins TRBV7-9 to TRBJ1-3; D ambiguous. There are 11 residues in the CDR3. V gave up 8 bases and J gave up 2 bases, with 4 bases separating them. Germline V gene data show CDR1 as SEHNR and CDR2 as FQNEAQ (reference sequence). The CDR3 coding sequence is TGTGCCAGCTCGGCTGGAAACACCATATATTTT. Translation: CASSAGNTIYF.

J is TRBJ1-1 and V is TRBV3-1 (or the pseudogene TRBV3-2); TRBD1 agrees at 8 bases. CDR1 is LGHDT, CDR2 YNNKEL, per germline (reference sequence). V was clipped by 2 bases and J by 5 bases; unmatched bases: 10. The CDR3 loop spans 16 amino acids. The CDR3 region has the DNA TGTGCCAGCAGCCAACGAACCCAGGGGGCAAGTACTGAAGCTTTCTTT. Protein: CASSQRTQGASTEAFF.

J is TRBJ1-3 and V is TRBV5-8, with D unresolved. Trimming cost V 4 bases and J 5 bases, with 7 bases left between them. The CDR3 has 12 amino acids. Looked up from germline, CDR1 is SGHTS and CDR2 is YDEGEE. CDR3 sequence (DNA): TGTGCCAGCAGCCCAAAGAGAAACACCATATATTTT. This gives the protein CASSPKRNTIYF.